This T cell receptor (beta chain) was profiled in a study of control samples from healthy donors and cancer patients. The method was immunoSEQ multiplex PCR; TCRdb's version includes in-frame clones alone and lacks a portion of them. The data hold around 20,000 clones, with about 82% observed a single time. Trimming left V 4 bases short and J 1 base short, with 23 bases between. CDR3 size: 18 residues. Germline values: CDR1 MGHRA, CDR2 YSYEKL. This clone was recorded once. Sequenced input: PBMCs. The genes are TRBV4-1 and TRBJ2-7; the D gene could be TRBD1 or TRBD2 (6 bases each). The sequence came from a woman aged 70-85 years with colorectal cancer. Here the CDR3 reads CASSRFRRSGGPSYEQYF. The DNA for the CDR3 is TGCGCCAGCAGCCGCTTTCGGCGATCCGGGGGCCCTTCCTACGAGCAGTACTTC.